These 16 T cell receptor beta chains came from one sample sequenced in a study of shared clonotypes between healthy human individuals. Assay used: immunoSEQ multiplex PCR; TCRdb lists only in-frame clones, some missing. The sample carries around 450,000 clones, around 75% recorded once. The sample was PBMCs. The receptors originated from a middle-aged woman in good health. Some clones in this sample may be carry-over from other donors' samples.

This rearrangement joins TRBV4-3 to TRBJ2-1; 13 bases fit TRBD2. The V gene end was trimmed by 4 bases and the J gene end by 8 bases; junction bases not matched to a gene: 11. The length of the CDR3 is 17 residues. CDR1 and CDR2 (germline): LGHNA, YSLEER. The CDR3 loop reads CASSPGLAGRRGHEQFF. CDR3 bases: TGCGCCAGCAGCCCGGGACTAGCGGGGAGGCGGGGGCATGAGCAGTTCTTC.

The genes are TRBV18 and TRBJ2-2, with D perhaps matching TRBD2 (6 bases). V lost 0 bases and J lost 5, with 13 bases in between. CDR1 is KGHSH and CDR2 is LQKENI in the germline V gene. The CDR3 has 16 amino acids. CDR3 sequence reads: CASSPPSGAATGELFF. The CDR3 DNA follows: TGTGCCAGCTCACCACCTAGCGGAGCGGCTACCGGGGAGCTGTTTTTT.

This clone was detected a few times. The V gene is TRBV7-3, the J gene TRBJ2-1; 8 nucleotides agree with TRBD2. This CDR3 contains 14 residues. The V segment lost 4 bases and the J segment 7 bases; nucleotides outside the gene matches: 6. Germline CDR1 and CDR2: SGHTA and FQGTGA. The CDR3 sequence: CASSSSGRGNEQFF. The CDR3 DNA reads as TGTGCCAGCAGCTCCAGCGGGAGAGGAAATGAGCAGTTCTTC.

The chain combines TRBV6-5 with TRBJ2-3, with D possibly TRBD2 on 6 matching bases. The V end was cut by 6 bases, the J end by 4 bases, with 11 bases between. CDR1 is MNHEY and CDR2 is SVGAGI in the germline V gene. The CDR3 runs 13 residues. The CDR3 spells CASSDVAADTQYF. For the CDR3, the DNA is TGTGCCAGCAGCGATGTAGCGGCAGATACGCAGTATTTT.

V and J are TRBV7-9 and TRBJ2-7, with TRBD2 matching over 8 bases. Germline V lookup: CDR1 SEHNR, CDR2 FQNEAQ (reference sequence). Unmatched junction bases numbered 14, after V lost 2 bases and J lost 5 bases. The CDR3 spans 17 residues. As DNA, the CDR3 is TGTGCCAGCAGCTTAATCTCTGGCGGGAGGTTGGTCCACGAGCAGTACTTC. It is translated as CASSLISGGRLVHEQYF. Variable domain in full (rest from reference TRBV7-9 and TRBJ2-7): DTGVSQNPRHKITKRGQNVTFRCDPISEHNRLYWYRQTLGQGPEFLTYFQNEAQLEKSRLLSDRFSAERPKGSFSTLEIQRTEQGDSAMYLCASSLISGGRLVHEQYFGPGTRLTVT.

The chain links TRBV5-1 to TRBJ2-1; no clear D gene. Germline lookup yields CDR1 SGHRS and CDR2 YFSETQ. The CDR3 is 15 amino acids. Trimming took 0 bases from V and 10 from J, leaving 17 bases between them. Here the CDR3 DNA reads TGCGCCAGCAGCTTGGCCCAGATTCGTTCGAGGGAGCAGTTCTTC. Translated: CASSLAQIRSREQFF.

V and J are TRBV2 and TRBJ1-1; no reliable D call. The CDR3 consists of 13 residues. Germline lookup yields CDR1 SNHLY and CDR2 FYNNEI. V lost 7 bases to trimming and J lost 8 bases, with 17 bases between them. In DNA form, the CDR3 reads TGTGCCAGCACCCTGGCCCCGCAAGGGGAAGCTTTCTTT. Encoded protein: CASTLAPQGEAFF.

The V gene is TRBV7-2, the J gene TRBJ2-7; D remains unclear. V was trimmed by 5 bases and J by 6 bases, leaving 11 bases between them. CDR3 length: 12 residues. Germline loops: CDR1 SGHTA, CDR2 FQGNSA. This CDR3 is CASSRRSGEQYF. The CDR3 region has the DNA TGTGCCAGCAGCCGCCGGTCGGGCGAGCAGTACTTC.

The CDR3 bases are TGTGCCAGCCAGGACGTCACTGAAGCTTTCTTT. As protein: CASQDVTEAFF. The rearrangement joins TRBV6-5 to TRBJ1-1; D ambiguous. CDR3 length: 11 residues. Trimming took off 8 bases at V and 4 bases at J, with 8 bases between the two ends. Germline values: CDR1 MNHEY, CDR2 SVGAGI.

The V and J genes are TRBV23-1 and TRBJ2-2, with 14 positions matching TRBD2. TRBV23-1 is noted as an ORF with a role that remains uncertain. The CDR3 totals 18 residues. Trimming took 3 bases from V and 2 from J; bases not matched to a gene: 5. The DNA for the CDR3 is TGCGCCAGCAGTCATGGACTAGCGGGAGGACCCAACACCGGGGAGCTGTTTTTT. It yields the protein CASSHGLAGGPNTGELFF.

The genes are TRBV28 and TRBJ2-7; tentatively, D is TRBD2 (5 bases). The CDR3 runs 17 residues. Trimming took 4 bases from V and 3 from J, leaving 22 bases between them. Per germline, CDR1 MDHEN and CDR2 SYDVKM. The CDR3, as DNA: TGTGCCAGCAGTTCCTCTTTGAGAGGGTGGAAAGGCTACGAGCAGTACTTC. Encoded protein: CASSSSLRGWKGYEQYF.

The chain is built from TRBV19 and TRBJ1-5, with D possibly TRBD1 on 5 matching bases. V dropped 5 bases and J dropped 3 bases, with 8 bases sitting between them. There are 13 residues in the CDR3. CDR1 and CDR2 from the germline V gene are LNHDA and SQIVND (reference sequence). The CDR3 coding sequence is TGTGCCAGTAGTGACAGCTCCAATCAGCCCCAGCATTTT. It codes for CASSDSSNQPQHF.

The rearrangement links TRBV5-1 to TRBJ2-7; D tentatively reads TRBD1 or TRBD2 (5 bases each). V lost 5 bases, J lost 7 bases, and 22 bases lay in between. CDR1 is SGHRS and CDR2 is YFSETQ in the germline V gene. The CDR3 consists of 15 residues. The CDR3 DNA reads TGCGCCAGCAGGCCGATGGGGGATCGCTTAAGGGAGCAGTACTTC. Amino acid sequence: CASRPMGDRLREQYF. The full variable domain, rest sourced from reference TRBV5-1 and TRBJ2-7, is KAGVTQTPRYLIKTRGQQVTLSCSPISGHRSVSWYQQTPGQGLQFLFEYFSETQRNKGNFPGRFSGRQFSNSRSEMNVSTLELGDSALYLCASRPMGDRLREQYFGPGTRLTVT.

The chain uses TRBV28 and TRBJ2-3; D may be TRBD2 (5 bases). Trimming took off 10 bases at V and 6 bases at J, with 8 bases between the two ends. Germline assignment: CDR1 MDHEN and CDR2 SYDVKM. The CDR3 is made up of 10 amino acids. The CDR3 bases are TGTGCCACCCAGCGGGATACGCAGTATTTT. It yields the protein CATQRDTQYF. Combining the CDR3 with reference TRBV28 and TRBJ2-3 gives the whole variable domain DVKVTQSSRYLVKRTGEKVFLECVQDMDHENMFWYRQDPGLGLRLIYFSYDVKMKEKGDIPEGYSVSREKKERFSLILESASTNQTSMYLCATQRDTQYFGPGTRLTVL.

The CDR3: CASSPMVASGTDTQYF. The CDR3 DNA follows: TGTGCCAGCAGCCCTATGGTAGCGAGCGGCACAGATACGCAGTATTTT. The chain is built from TRBV7-3 and TRBJ2-3; weak D call: TRBD2 (5 bases). The CDR3 has 16 amino acids. The germline V and J ends were trimmed by 5 bases and 1 base, with 16 bases remaining between them. Germline V gene data show CDR1 as SGHTA and CDR2 as FQGTGA.

The chain couples TRBV6-5 to TRBJ2-2, with D unclear. Germline lookup yields CDR1 MNHEY and CDR2 SVGAGI. Trimming shortened V by 6 bases and J by 4 bases, and 15 bases separated the two germline ends. This CDR3 is 15 amino acids long. CDR3 nucleotide sequence: TGTGCCAGCAGCCGGAGTATAGAGTCCACCGGGGAGCTGTTTTTT. Amino acid sequence: CASSRSIESTGELFF.